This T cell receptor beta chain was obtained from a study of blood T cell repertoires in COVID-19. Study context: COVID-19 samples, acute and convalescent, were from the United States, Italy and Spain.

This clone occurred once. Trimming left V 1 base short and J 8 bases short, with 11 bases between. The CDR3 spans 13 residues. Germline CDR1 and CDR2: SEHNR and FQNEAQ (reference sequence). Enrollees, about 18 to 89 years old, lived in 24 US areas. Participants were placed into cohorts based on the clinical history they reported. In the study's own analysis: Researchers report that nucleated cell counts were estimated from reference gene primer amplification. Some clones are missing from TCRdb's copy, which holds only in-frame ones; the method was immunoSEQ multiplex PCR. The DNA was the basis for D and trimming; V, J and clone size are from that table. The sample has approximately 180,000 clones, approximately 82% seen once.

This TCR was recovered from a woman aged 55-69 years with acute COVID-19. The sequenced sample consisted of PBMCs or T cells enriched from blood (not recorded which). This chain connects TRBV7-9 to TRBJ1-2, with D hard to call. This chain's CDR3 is CASSLERVGGYTF. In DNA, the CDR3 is TGTGCCAGCAGCTTAGAGCGGGTGGGAGGCTACACCTTC.